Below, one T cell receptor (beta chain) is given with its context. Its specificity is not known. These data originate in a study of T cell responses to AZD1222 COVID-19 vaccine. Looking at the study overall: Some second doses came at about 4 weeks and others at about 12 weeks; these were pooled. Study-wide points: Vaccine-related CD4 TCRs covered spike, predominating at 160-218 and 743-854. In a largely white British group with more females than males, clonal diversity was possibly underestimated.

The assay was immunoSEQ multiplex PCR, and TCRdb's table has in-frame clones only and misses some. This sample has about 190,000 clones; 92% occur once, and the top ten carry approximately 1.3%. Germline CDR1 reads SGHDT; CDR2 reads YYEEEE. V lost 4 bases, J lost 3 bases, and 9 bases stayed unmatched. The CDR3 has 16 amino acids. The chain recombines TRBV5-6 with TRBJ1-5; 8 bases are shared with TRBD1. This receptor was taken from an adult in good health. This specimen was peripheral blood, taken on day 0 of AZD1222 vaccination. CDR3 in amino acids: CASSPSGQGYNQPQHF. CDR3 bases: TGTGCCAGCAGCCCGAGCGGACAGGGCTACAATCAGCCCCAGCATTTT.